One and the same sample provided the 27 T cell receptor beta chains below, sequenced in a study of neurological immune-mediated disorders. MiXCR, run by TCRdb on the 5' RACE reads, gives a single entry per CDR3 protein. The table lists roughly 65,000 distinct CDR3 sequences, 3.5% to 5% of them singletons. Sequences were obtained from PBMCs. These TCRs come from a man aged 45 to 65 with multiple sclerosis.

This clonotype was detected ten times or more. The chain employs TRBV7-2 and TRBJ2-1; TRBD2 matches at 12 bases. CDR1 and CDR2 from the germline V gene are SGHTA and FQGNSA. V gave up 2 bases and J gave up 3 bases; unmatched junction bases: 2. This CDR3 spans 16 amino acids. The CDR3, as DNA: TGTGCCAGCAGCTTAAGACTAGCGGGGGTCTACAATGAGCAGTTCTTC. Amino acid sequence: CASSLRLAGVYNEQFF.

The chain uses TRBV7-7 and TRBJ2-2; D ambiguous. Germline-derived CDR1 and CDR2 are SSHAT and FNYEAQ (reference sequence). This CDR3 has 14 amino acids. The V end was cut by 2 bases, the J end by 0 bases, with 4 bases between. CDR3 sequence reads: CASSLNPNTGELFF. As DNA, the CDR3 is TGTGCCAGCAGCTTAAATCCGAACACCGGGGAGCTGTTTTTT.

The chain has TRBV11-2 and TRBJ1-3, with D perhaps TRBD1 (5 bases). The CDR3 sequence is 15 residues long. V was shortened by 6 bases and J by 10 bases, with 22 bases between the two germline ends. In germline, CDR1 is SGHAT, CDR2 FQNNGV. The chain's CDR3 is CASRGVHQAGGTIYF. CDR3 bases: TGTGCCAGCAGGGGAGTACACCAGGCCGGGGGGACCATATATTTT.

This clonotype has at least ten counts. The chain has TRBV7-9 and TRBJ2-7; a possible D gene is TRBD2 (6 bases). This CDR3 spans 15 amino acids. The germline V and J ends were trimmed by 4 bases and 1 base, with 14 bases remaining between them. Germline-derived CDR1 and CDR2 are SEHNR and FQNEAQ (reference sequence). The CDR3 loop reads CASSSGGWTSYEQYF. The CDR3 nucleotides are TGTGCCAGCAGCTCCGGGGGTTGGACATCCTACGAGCAGTACTTC.

This clonotype was recorded many times. V is TRBV5-1 and J is TRBJ2-3; 7 bases are shared with TRBD1. The CDR3 has 17 amino acids. V dropped 6 bases and J dropped 0; count of bases not matched to a gene: 13. Germline loops: CDR1 SGHRS, CDR2 YFSETQ. The CDR3 sequence: CASNQRKGATSTDTQYF. As DNA, the CDR3 is TGCGCCAGCAACCAAAGAAAGGGGGCGACTAGCACAGATACGCAGTATTTT.

This clonotype was counted at least ten times. The rearrangement uses TRBV5-1 and TRBJ2-2; D uncertain. With 6 bases removed from V and 7 bases from J, the gap between germline ends came to 7 bases. Germline V lookup: CDR1 SGHRS, CDR2 YFSETQ. The length of the CDR3 is 11 residues. The CDR3 DNA reads as TGCGCCAGCACCTATAACGGGGAGCTGTTTTTT. This sequence encodes CASTYNGELFF.

This clonotype was seen many times. V is TRBV12-3 or TRBV12-4 and J is TRBJ2-3; D call uncertain. V dropped 3 bases and J dropped 4 bases, with 8 bases sitting between them. The CDR3 is made up of 13 amino acids. The CDR3, as DNA: TGTGCCAGCAGTTTTACCCCCGCAGATACGCAGTATTTT. Translating gives CASSFTPADTQYF.

This clonotype was detected only a few times. This chain connects TRBV4-2 to TRBJ1-4; TRBD1 is a possible D gene (5 bases). This CDR3 comprises 15 residues. Trimming took 4 bases from V and 5 from J, leaving 14 bases between them. Germline assignment: CDR1 LGHNA and CDR2 YNFKEQ. The CDR3 bases are TGTGCCAGCAGCCCCCGGGACGGCCAGAATGAAAAACTGTTTTTT. Its translation is CASSPRDGQNEKLFF.

This clonotype was recorded at least ten times. V and J are TRBV15 and TRBJ1-1; D gene unclear. The CDR3 totals 13 residues. Trimming left V 0 bases short and J 3 bases short, with 5 bases between. In germline, CDR1 is LNHNV, CDR2 YYDKDF (reference sequence). The CDR3 DNA is TGTGCCACCAGCAGAGATAGGTACACTGAAGCTTTCTTT. It yields the protein CATSRDRYTEAFF. Together with reference TRBV15 and TRBJ1-1, the CDR3 gives the full variable domain: DAMVIQNPRYQVTQFGKPVTLSCSQTLNHNVMYWYQQKSSQAPKLLFHYYDKDFNNEADTPDNFQSRRPNTSFCFLDIRSPGLGDTAMYLCATSRDRYTEAFFGQGTRLTVV.

A few counts support this clonotype. One end of the junction does not line up with germline, which may come from a read error. The chain uses TRBV20-1 and TRBJ1-6, with D possibly matching TRBD1 (6 bases). Germline V CDR1 and CDR2: DFQATT, SNEGSKA (reference sequence). CDR3 size: 13 residues. CDR3 residues: CSAGPGVGSPLNF. The CDR3 bases are TGCAGTGCTGGACCAGGGGTCGGTTCACCCCTCAACTTT.

This clonotype occurred many times. CDR3 bases: TGCAGTGCCCTCGGACACGATGAAGCTTTCTTT. Translating gives CSALGHDEAFF. The V and J genes are TRBV20-1 and TRBJ1-1; weak D call: TRBD1 (5 bases). Germline-derived CDR1 and CDR2 are DFQATT and SNEGSKA (reference sequence). Deletions cut 6 bases from V and 7 bases from J, with 12 bases between. The CDR3 is 11 residues long.

This clonotype was detected many times. The V gene is TRBV10-3, the J gene TRBJ2-3; 9 positions match TRBD2. The CDR3 runs 16 residues. Trimming at V came to 3 bases and at J to 6 bases, leaving 10 bases not matched to a gene. Looked up from germline, CDR1 is ENHRY and CDR2 is SYGVKD. CDR3 sequence (DNA): TGTGCCATCAGTGAATCCCTGCGGCGGGGGGGCGATACGCAGTATTTT. This gives the protein CAISESLRRGGDTQYF.

In its sample, this clonotype was seen many times. V gene TRBV5-1 combines with J gene TRBJ2-5, with a weak D call TRBD1 (5 bases). This CDR3 is 14 amino acids long. Germline CDR1 and CDR2: SGHRS and YFSETQ. Trimming pared 0 bases from V and 1 base from J, leaving 7 bases between. The CDR3 nucleotides read TGCGCCAGCAGCTTGGGGACAACCCAAGAGACCCAGTACTTC. Encoded protein: CASSLGTTQETQYF.

This clonotype has at least ten counts. The chain uses TRBV5-1 and TRBJ2-7, with TRBD2 matching 8 bases. J gave up 6 bases and V 2 bases, and 4 bases lay outside the gene matches. CDR1 and CDR2 from the germline V gene are SGHRS and YFSETQ. The CDR3 runs 13 residues. Here the CDR3 reads CASSFGGGREQYV. In DNA, the CDR3 is TGCGCCAGCAGCTTCGGCGGGGGGCGCGAGCAGTACGTC.

At least ten counts were recorded for this clonotype. The CDR3 region is CASSRRTDTQYF. The CDR3 DNA sequence: TGTGCCAGCAGCCGACGCACAGATACGCAGTATTTT. The chain couples TRBV7-9 to TRBJ2-3; D ambiguous. The CDR3 is 12 amino acids. The germline V and J ends were trimmed by 5 bases and 1 base, with 4 bases remaining between them. Germline V gene data show CDR1 as SEHNR and CDR2 as FQNEAQ (reference sequence).

As for this clonotype: A read error may account for a junction end that differs from germline. The chain couples TRBV20-1 to TRBJ1-5; the D gene is possibly TRBD1 (6 bases). Looked up from germline, CDR1 is DFQATT and CDR2 is SNEGSKA (reference sequence). CDR3 length: 14 amino acids. Written as DNA, the CDR3 is TGCAGTGCGGAGGGGGGGAAGGGAAATCAGCCCCAGAATTTT. This gives the protein CSAEGGKGNQPQNF.

This clonotype has a count of ten or more. The V and J genes are TRBV20-1 and TRBJ1-1; D call uncertain. CDR1 and CDR2 (germline): DFQATT, SNEGSKA (reference sequence). V lost 0 bases, J lost 1 base, and 12 bases lay in between. The CDR3 is 15 amino acids. CDR3 coding DNA: TGCAGTGCTAGAGATCTGTGGCAGAGGAACACTGAAGCTTTCTTT. This encodes CSARDLWQRNTEAFF.

The sample holds many counts of this clonotype. V usage is TRBV10-3 and J usage is TRBJ2-7, with D perhaps TRBD1 (5 bases). The CDR3 covers 13 residues. Germline V CDR1 and CDR2: ENHRY, SYGVKD. With 3 bases removed from V and 2 bases from J, the gap between germline ends came to 8 bases. DNA of the CDR3: TGTGCCATCAGTGAAGGGGAAACCTACGAGCAGTACTTC. This translates into CAISEGETYEQYF.

This clonotype has a count of ten or more. The chain recombines TRBV5-1 with TRBJ2-3; D gene ambiguous. CDR3 length: 13 residues. Germline lookup yields CDR1 SGHRS and CDR2 YFSETQ. Deletions cut 4 bases from V and 5 bases from J, with 11 bases between. The CDR3 bases are TGCGCCAGCAGCAGCGAGTTAAGAGATACGCAGTATTTT. Its protein is CASSSELRDTQYF.

This clonotype has at least ten counts. This rearrangement joins TRBV20-1 to TRBJ2-7, with D possibly matching TRBD2 (7 bases). This CDR3 is 14 amino acids long. The germline V gene encodes CDR1 DFQATT and CDR2 SNEGSKA (reference sequence). V lost 6 bases to trimming and J lost 2 bases, with 17 bases between them. CDR3 in amino acids: CSAKGGGSTYEQYF. The CDR3 nucleotides read TGCAGTGCGAAGGGGGGGGGCAGCACCTACGAGCAGTACTTC.

This clonotype has at least ten counts. The genes are TRBV5-1 and TRBJ1-1; possible D gene TRBD1, 5 bases. The CDR3 sequence is 15 residues long. Germline assignment: CDR1 SGHRS and CDR2 YFSETQ. The V and J ends lost 0 bases and 4 bases respectively, with 13 bases between them. The CDR3 bases are TGCGCCAGCAGCTTGGCGTCAGGGCGTCCCACTGAAGCTTTCTTT. Its translation is CASSLASGRPTEAFF.

This clonotype occurred many times. V gene TRBV5-1 combines with J gene TRBJ1-1; TRBD1 matches at 9 bases. V lost 7 bases, J lost 7 bases, and 11 bases stayed unmatched. The CDR3 is 14 residues long. CDR1 and CDR2 from the germline V gene are SGHRS and YFSETQ. This CDR3 reads CASGEGDRDGEAFF. Here the CDR3 DNA reads TGCGCCAGCGGAGAGGGGGACAGGGATGGTGAAGCTTTCTTT.

The sample holds many counts of this clonotype. The J gene is TRBJ1-5, the V gene TRBV7-2; D gene unclear. Trimming pared 5 bases from V and 1 base from J, leaving 6 bases between. This CDR3 is 13 amino acids long. CDR1 and CDR2 (germline): SGHTA, FQGNSA. The CDR3: CASSLWSNQPQHF. CDR3 DNA sequence: TGTGCCAGCAGCCTGTGGAGCAATCAGCCCCAGCATTTT.

Ten or more counts support this clonotype. The chain combines TRBV29-1 with TRBJ2-7; D tentatively reads TRBD1 or TRBD2 (5 bases each). Germline values: CDR1 SQVTM, CDR2 ANQGSEA. V shed 6 bases and J shed 9 bases, with 18 bases lying between them. The CDR3 has 12 residues. The chain's CDR3 is CSVGPGTRGQYF. CDR3 in DNA: TGCAGCGTGGGACCGGGGACCCGGGGGCAGTACTTC.

This clonotype appeared many times. V is TRBV7-2 and J is TRBJ2-5; D gene uncertain. The CDR3 length is 14 residues. Germline CDR1 SGHTA, CDR2 FQGNSA. Between the trimmed V and J ends, which lost 5 bases and 0 bases, there was a span of 10 bases. CDR3 sequence reads: CASSPRLNQETQYF. CDR3 coding DNA: TGTGCCAGCAGCCCCCGACTCAACCAAGAGACCCAGTACTTC.

The sample holds many counts of this clonotype. The chain is built from TRBV7-6 and TRBJ2-5; possible D gene TRBD1, 5 bases. The CDR3 extends over 16 amino acids. The germline gives CDR1 SGHVS, CDR2 FNYEAQ. Trimming took 1 base from V and 1 from J, leaving 13 bases between them. CDR3 in DNA: TGTGCCAGCAGCTTAGGTTGGGGCGTCAGCCAAGAGACCCAGTACTTC. Its translation is CASSLGWGVSQETQYF.

V usage is TRBV2 and J usage is TRBJ1-1; D is ambiguous. The germline V and J ends were trimmed by 4 bases and 10 bases, with 22 bases remaining between them. The CDR3 is 15 residues long. CDR1 is SNHLY, CDR2 FYNNEI, per germline. This CDR3 reads CASSGSGVLGFGAFF. Written as DNA, the CDR3 is TGTGCCAGCAGTGGAAGTGGGGTGTTGGGGTTTGGAGCTTTCTTT.